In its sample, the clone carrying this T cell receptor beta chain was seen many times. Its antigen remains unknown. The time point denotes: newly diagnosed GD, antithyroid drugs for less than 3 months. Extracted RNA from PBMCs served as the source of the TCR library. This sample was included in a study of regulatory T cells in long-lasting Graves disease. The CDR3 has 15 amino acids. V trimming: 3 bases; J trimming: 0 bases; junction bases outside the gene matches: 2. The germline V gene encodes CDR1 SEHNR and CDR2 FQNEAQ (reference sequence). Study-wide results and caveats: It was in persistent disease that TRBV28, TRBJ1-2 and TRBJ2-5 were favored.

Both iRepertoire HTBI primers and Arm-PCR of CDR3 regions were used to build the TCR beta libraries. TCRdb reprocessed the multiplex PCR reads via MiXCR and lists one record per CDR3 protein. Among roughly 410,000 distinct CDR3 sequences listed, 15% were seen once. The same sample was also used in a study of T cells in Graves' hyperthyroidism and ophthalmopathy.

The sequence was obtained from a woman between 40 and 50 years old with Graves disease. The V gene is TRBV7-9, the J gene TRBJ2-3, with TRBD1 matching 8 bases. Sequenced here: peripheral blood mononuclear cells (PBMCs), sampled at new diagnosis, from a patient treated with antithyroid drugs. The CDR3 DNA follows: TGTGCCAGCAGCTTGGGACAGGCTAGCACAGATACGCAGTATTTT. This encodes CASSLGQASTDTQYF.